The rows below give T cell receptor beta chains drawn from one sample of a study of T cell repertoires in cytomegalovirus infection. TCRdb re-called the reads through MiXCR, storing one row per CDR3 protein. The sample consists of some 110,000 distinct CDR3 sequences, over 9.5% of them appearing once. No cognate antigen is known for these TCRs. Sequencing was performed on PBMCs, sequenced either directly or after in vitro stimulation (not recorded which). The source of these receptors is a human donor in good health (CMV status not recorded). Some clones in this sample may be carry-over from other donors' samples. CDR3s leave out the opening cysteine and the closing phenylalanine or tryptophan. Each record gives: J gene, V gene, CDR3 protein.

>TRBJ2-7|TRBV28
ASTSRREQY
>TRBJ2-3|TRBV7-9
ASSGNTDTQY
>TRBJ1-1|TRBV7-2
ASSPIGTGGEAF
>TRBJ1-6|TRBV11-2
ASSLDLGNSPLH
>TRBJ1-5|TRBV7-6
ASSRSGDQPQH
>TRBJ2-1|TRBV27
ASSAIAGGIWDEQF
>TRBJ2-7|TRBV9
ASSSPGQGGEQY
>TRBJ1-5|TRBV27
ASSLGAFGQPQH
>TRBJ2-3|TRBV29-1
SVDTGSLAGGDTQY
>TRBJ2-5|TRBV28
ASRGGADQETQY
>TRBJ2-1|TRBV4-1
ASSQEGGPGPYNEQF
>TRBJ1-1|TRBV7-2
ASSLPPDAF
>TRBJ1-2|TRBV7-2
ASSPPGTGTSYT
>TRBJ2-5|TRBV6-1
ASSDPGQGAQETQY
>TRBJ2-1|TRBV29-1
SGRTSGSNYRSYNEQF
>TRBJ2-1|TRBV19
ASSIAPSPPYNEQF